The sequence of this T cell receptor beta chain was determined in a study of T cell responses to AZD1222 COVID-19 vaccine. Germline V gene lookup returns CDR1 SGHDN and CDR2 FVKESK. CDR3 length: 14 residues. The V and J ends lost 4 bases and 1 base respectively, with 7 bases between them. TCRdb keeps only in-frame clones here, not all; method: immunoSEQ multiplex PCR. The sample consists of about 110,000 clones, roughly 86% of them appearing once. The rearrangement uses TRBV14 and TRBJ2-2; D perhaps matches TRBD1 (6 bases). This receptor was taken from an adult in good health. Sequences were derived from peripheral blood, sampled on day 0 of AZD1222 vaccination. This CDR3 reads CASSRQVNTGELFF. CDR3 DNA sequence: TGTGCCAGCAGCCGACAGGTGAACACCGGGGAGCTGTTTTTT.